This passage covers 15 T cell receptor beta chains from one sample sequenced in a study of PD-1 blockade in mismatch repair-deficient tumors. Profiled with immunoSEQ multiplex PCR; TCRdb holds only in-frame clones, not every one. The sample comprises some 40,000 clones, 75% to 90% of which are singletons, and around 0.99% rests with the top ten. The specimen comprised PBMCs, sampled 38 to 40 weeks after starting pembrolizumab. The receptors derive from an adult with mismatch repair-deficient cancer.

The chain employs TRBV30 and TRBJ2-2; 7 bases map to TRBD2. V gave up 2 bases and J gave up 0 bases; unmatched junction bases: 3. The CDR3 extends over 15 amino acids. Germline CDR1 reads GTSNPN; CDR2 reads SVGIG (reference sequence). CDR3 region: CAWSTGTTNTGELFF. The CDR3 nucleotides read TGTGCCTGGAGTACCGGGACTACGAACACCGGGGAGCTGTTTTTT.

J is TRBJ1-4 and V is TRBV6-6, with 7 bases identical to TRBD1. This CDR3 has 15 amino acids. Trimming at V came to 6 bases and at J to 7 bases, leaving 11 bases not matched to a gene. Germline V gives CDR1 MNHNY, CDR2 SVGAGI (reference sequence). CDR3 sequence: CASSPHDRESEKLFF. CDR3 nucleotides: TGTGCCAGCAGCCCTCATGACAGGGAGAGTGAAAAACTGTTTTTT.

The J gene is TRBJ2-7, the V gene TRBV7-9; 7 bases map to TRBD1. The germline CDR1 and CDR2 sequences are SEHNR and FQNEAQ (reference sequence). The V segment lost 3 bases and the J segment 10 bases; nucleotides outside the gene matches: 9. The CDR3 totals 13 residues. This CDR3 reads CASSFSTGPKQYF. Written as DNA, the CDR3 is TGTGCCAGCAGCTTTTCGACAGGGCCCAAACAGTACTTC. The full variable domain, in which reference TRBV7-9 and TRBJ2-7 provide the parts outside the CDR3, is DTGVSQNPRHKITKRGQNVTFRCDPISEHNRLYWYRQTLGQGPEFLTYFQNEAQLEKSRLLSDRFSAERPKGSFSTLEIQRTEQGDSAMYLCASSFSTGPKQYFGPGTRLTVT.

The rearrangement links TRBV12-5 to TRBJ1-3; 8 nucleotides align to TRBD1. The V gene end was trimmed by 2 bases and the J gene end by 0 bases; junction bases not matched to a gene: 6. In germline, CDR1 is LGHNT, CDR2 FRNRAP. This CDR3 spans 17 amino acids. The CDR3 DNA sequence: TGTGCTAGTGGTTTGAACAGGGGGTTAGGCTCTGGAAACACCATATATTTT. This translates into CASGLNRGLGSGNTIYF.

The J gene is TRBJ2-3, the V gene TRBV7-2; possibly TRBD2 for D (6 bases). CDR1 and CDR2 (germline): SGHTA, FQGNSA. V gave up 4 bases and J gave up 4 bases, with 15 bases separating them. CDR3 size: 15 residues. CDR3 sequence: CASSSLAYTADTQYF. CDR3 coding DNA: TGTGCCAGCAGCTCTCTAGCGTATACGGCAGATACGCAGTATTTT. Using reference TRBV7-2 and TRBJ2-3 for the parts outside the CDR3, the full variable domain is GAGVSQSPSNKVTEKGKDVELRCDPISGHTALYWYRQSLGQGLEFLIYFQGNSAPDKSGLPSDRFSAERTGGSVSTLTIQRTQQEDSAVYLCASSSLAYTADTQYFGPGTRLTVL.

The gene calls are TRBV27 and TRBJ1-2, with unresolved D. The CDR3 covers 15 residues. Germline loops: CDR1 MNHEY, CDR2 SMNVEV (reference sequence). The V and J ends lost 0 bases and 4 bases respectively, with 12 bases between them. The CDR3 here is CASSLSSGIAYGYTF. The CDR3 nucleotides are TGTGCCAGCAGTTTATCATCGGGGATCGCCTATGGCTACACCTTC.

This chain uses TRBV20-1 with TRBJ1-1, with D tentatively TRBD1 (6 bases). Trimming shortened V by 3 bases and J by 5 bases, and 7 bases separated the two germline ends. The CDR3 runs 11 residues. From germline, CDR1 is DFQATT and CDR2 SNEGSKA (reference sequence). In nucleotides, the CDR3 is TGCAGTGCTAGGGACAGAACTGAAGCTTTCTTT. Its translation is CSARDRTEAFF.

This clone showed up just a few times. The chain has TRBV27 and TRBJ2-7; D is possibly TRBD1 (6 bases). Germline lookup yields CDR1 MNHEY and CDR2 SMNVEV (reference sequence). CDR3 length: 14 amino acids. V was shortened by 5 bases and J by 2 bases, with 13 bases between the two germline ends. In DNA form, the CDR3 reads TGTGCCAGCAGTGGGTACAGGGTCCCCTACGAGCAGTACTTC. It encodes CASSGYRVPYEQYF.

The J gene is TRBJ2-7, the V gene TRBV7-9; 10 bases map to TRBD2. Looked up from germline, CDR1 is SEHNR and CDR2 is FQNEAQ (reference sequence). The CDR3 is 16 amino acids. The V gene end was trimmed by 1 base and the J gene end by 7 bases; junction bases not matched to a gene: 10. Written as DNA, the CDR3 is TGTGCCAGCAGCTTAGTTTACACTAGCGGGGCCGGTGAGCAGTACTTC. Protein sequence: CASSLVYTSGAGEQYF.

The V call is TRBV5-1, the J call TRBJ1-5; 7 bases are a match to TRBD1. The V gene end was trimmed by 4 bases and the J gene end by 4 bases; junction bases not matched to a gene: 8. The CDR3 length is 15 residues. Germline V gene sequence: CDR1 SGHRS, CDR2 YFSETQ. The CDR3 DNA sequence: TGCGCCAGCAGCAAGGGGACAGATCCTAATCAGCCCCAGCATTTT. Its protein is CASSKGTDPNQPQHF.

This clone was counted a single time. V gene TRBV7-7 combines with J gene TRBJ2-7; TRBD2 agrees at 12 bases. CDR3 length: 15 residues. CDR1 is SSHAT, CDR2 FNYEAQ, per germline (reference sequence). The V segment lost 5 bases and the J segment 4 bases; nucleotides outside the gene matches: 6. The CDR3 is CASSAGTSGLYEQYF. In DNA, the CDR3 is TGTGCCAGCAGCGCCGGGACTAGCGGGTTATACGAGCAGTACTTC.

The J gene is TRBJ2-5, the V gene TRBV10-3; the D is unclear. The J call could be wrong; TRBJ2-7 is a better fit for the DNA end. The CDR3 contains 12 residues. Germline V gene lookup returns CDR1 ENHRY and CDR2 SYGVKD. The CDR3 spells CAISESPYEQYF. CDR3 DNA sequence: TGTGCCATCAGTGAGTCGCCCTACGAGCAGTACTTC.

As DNA, the CDR3 is TGTGCCAGCTCACCTCAGGGGACCCCTAATGAAAAACTGTTTTTT. Residues: CASSPQGTPNEKLFF. The chain carries TRBV18 and TRBJ1-4; weak D call: TRBD1 (6 bases). Germline CDR1 reads KGHSH; CDR2 reads LQKENI. Trimming took off 3 bases at V and 3 bases at J, with 11 bases between the two ends. The CDR3 totals 15 residues.

V is TRBV5-1 and J is TRBJ1-2, with TRBD1 matching over 8 bases. CDR1 and CDR2 from the germline V gene are SGHRS and YFSETQ. With 5 bases clipped from V and 5 bases from J, the junction kept 8 bases outside the gene matches. This CDR3 is built from 14 residues. CDR3 nucleotide sequence: TGCGCCAGCAGTCTACAGGGGGGTGCTTATGGCTACACCTTC. It translates to CASSLQGGAYGYTF.

This sequence joins TRBV5-4 and TRBJ2-7; TRBD2 matches 9 bases. The CDR3 totals 13 residues. CDR1 SGHNT and CDR2 YYREEE come from the germline V gene (reference sequence). The trim removed 3 bases at V and 7 bases at J, leaving 5 bases unmatched. CDR3 sequence reads: CASSSGGGGEQYF. The CDR3 bases are TGTGCCAGCAGCTCGGGCGGGGGGGGTGAGCAGTACTTC.